The sequence of this TCR beta chain was determined in a study of low-dose radiotherapy and immunotherapy resistance in tumors. Study-level background: A dose of 1 Gy per fraction every two weeks went to Cohort 2, totaling 13 Gy over 26 weeks. Each two-week cycle included intravenous cyclophosphamide 200 mg/m2, given one day before radiation and immunotherapy.

The table lists this clonotype with many counts. As for time point: after trial treatment. Documented treatment: LDRT plus nivolumab, ipilimumab, low-dose cyclophosphamide and aspirin (RACIN trial). TRAV- and TRBV-specific primers, spanning alpha and beta chains, primed first-strand cDNA. Amplification of TCRs used a constant-region primer and V-primer adapter for around 18 PCR cycles. TCRdb processed the reads anew with MiXCR; each CDR3 protein has one entry. The sample includes tens of thousands of distinct CDR3 sequences, around a fifth of them seen just once. The CDR3 has 13 residues. J lost 10 bases, V lost 6 bases, and 4 bases had no gene match. Germline V CDR1 and CDR2: LNHDA, SQIVND (reference sequence).

The clonotype comes from a female donor with ovarian cancer. The starting material was PBMCs, obtained after low-dose radiotherapy plus immunotherapy. The chain is built from TRBV19 and TRBJ2-1; 12 bases fit TRBD2. For the CDR3, the DNA is TGTGCCAGTAGATCTAGCGGGAGGGACGAGCAGTTCTTC. It codes for CASRSSGRDEQFF. Full variable domain (remainder filled in from reference TRBV19 and TRBJ2-1): DGGITQSPKYLFRKEGQNVTLSCEQNLNHDAMYWYRQDPGQGLRLIYYSQIVNDFQKGDIAEGYSVSREKKESFPLTVTSAQKNPTAFYLCASRSSGRDEQFFGPGTRLTVL.